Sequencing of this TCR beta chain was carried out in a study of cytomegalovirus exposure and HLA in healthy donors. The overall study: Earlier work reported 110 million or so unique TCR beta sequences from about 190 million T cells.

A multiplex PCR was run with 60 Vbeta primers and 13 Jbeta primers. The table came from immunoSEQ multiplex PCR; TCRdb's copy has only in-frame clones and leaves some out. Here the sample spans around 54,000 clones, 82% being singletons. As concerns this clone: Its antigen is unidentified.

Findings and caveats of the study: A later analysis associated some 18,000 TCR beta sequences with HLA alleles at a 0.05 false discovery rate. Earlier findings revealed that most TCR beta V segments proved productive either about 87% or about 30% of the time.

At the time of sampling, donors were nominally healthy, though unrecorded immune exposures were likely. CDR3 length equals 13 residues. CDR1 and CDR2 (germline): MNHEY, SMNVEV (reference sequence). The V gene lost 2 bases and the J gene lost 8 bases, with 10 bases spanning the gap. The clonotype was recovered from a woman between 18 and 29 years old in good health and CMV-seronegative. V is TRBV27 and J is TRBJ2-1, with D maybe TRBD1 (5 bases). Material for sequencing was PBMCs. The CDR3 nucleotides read TGTGCCAGCAGTTTACCAGGGTGGGATGAGCAGTTCTTC. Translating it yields CASSLPGWDEQFF.